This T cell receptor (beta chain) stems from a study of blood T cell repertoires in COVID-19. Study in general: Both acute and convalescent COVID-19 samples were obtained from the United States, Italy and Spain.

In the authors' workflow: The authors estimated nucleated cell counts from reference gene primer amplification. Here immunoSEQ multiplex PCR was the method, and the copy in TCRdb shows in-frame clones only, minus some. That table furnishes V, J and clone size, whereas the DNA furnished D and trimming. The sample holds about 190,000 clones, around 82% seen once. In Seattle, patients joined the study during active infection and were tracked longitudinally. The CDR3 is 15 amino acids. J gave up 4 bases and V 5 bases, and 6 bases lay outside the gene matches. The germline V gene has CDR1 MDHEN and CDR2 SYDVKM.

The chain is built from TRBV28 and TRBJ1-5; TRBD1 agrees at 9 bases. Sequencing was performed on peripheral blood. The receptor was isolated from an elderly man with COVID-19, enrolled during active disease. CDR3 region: CASSPWGQGNQPQHF. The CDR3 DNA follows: TGTGCCAGCAGTCCATGGGGACAGGGAAATCAGCCCCAGCATTTT.